A single sample is the source of the 22 T cell receptor beta chains below, sequenced in a study of blood T cells in healthy people across ages. Sample-barcoded 5' priming and a J-beta primer mix drove a second PCR of about 7 to 11 cycles. TCRdb processed the 5' RACE reads anew with MiXCR; each CDR3 protein has one entry. The sample has approximately 900,000 distinct CDR3 sequences; approximately 49% are singletons. Input material: blood. These TCRs come from a man aged 25-40 years in good health.

In this sample, this clonotype turned up many times. The CDR3 here is CASSQEDSSGTYDTDTQYF. CDR3 in DNA: TGTGCCAGCAGCCAAGAAGATTCTAGCGGGACATACGACACAGATACGCAGTATTTT. The V call is TRBV4-2, the J call TRBJ2-3; 9 bases match TRBD2. This CDR3 has 19 amino acids. In germline, CDR1 is LGHNA, CDR2 YNFKEQ. V dropped 0 bases and J dropped 2; count of bases not matched to a gene: 12.

This sequence joins TRBV10-3 and TRBJ1-2; 8 bases align to TRBD1. The CDR3 contains 12 residues. Germline assignment: CDR1 ENHRY and CDR2 SYGVKD. Trimming removed 10 bases from V and 4 bases from J; junction bases left unmatched: 5. CDR3 residues: CATDRGGYGYTF. The CDR3 DNA sequence: TGTGCCACAGACAGGGGTGGCTATGGCTACACCTTC.

This chain links TRBV29-1 with TRBJ1-1; unclear D gene. The germline V gene has CDR1 SQVTM and CDR2 ANQGSEA. The CDR3 has 11 residues. The germline V and J ends were trimmed by 5 bases and 12 bases, with 16 bases remaining between them. Here the CDR3 reads CSVLRSDAPFF. For the CDR3, the DNA is TGCAGCGTTTTGAGGTCAGACGCACCTTTCTTT.

The chain is built from TRBV20-1 and TRBJ2-3; D unresolved. V was pared by 0 bases and J by 2 bases, with 9 bases between. This CDR3 contains 14 residues. CDR1 and CDR2 from the germline V gene are DFQATT and SNEGSKA (reference sequence). The CDR3 nucleotides are TGCAGTGCTAGAGACAGGCTTTCCACAGATACGCAGTATTTT. This codes for CSARDRLSTDTQYF.

The genes are TRBV12-3 or TRBV12-4 and TRBJ2-1; TRBD1 or TRBD2 may be the D gene (5 bases each). V lost 7 bases and J lost 5, with 15 bases in between. The CDR3 loop spans 14 amino acids. The CDR3 reads CASTGTVVDNEQFF. The CDR3 nucleotides read TGTGCCAGCACCGGGACCGTCGTAGACAATGAGCAGTTCTTC.

The genes are TRBV27 and TRBJ1-4; no reliable D call. This CDR3 has 14 residues. Per germline, CDR1 MNHEY and CDR2 SMNVEV (reference sequence). V was shortened by 6 bases and J by 4 bases, with 12 bases between the two germline ends. The CDR3 loop is CASSPVGDNEKLFF. CDR3 nucleotides: TGTGCCAGCAGCCCAGTGGGCGATAATGAAAAACTGTTTTTT.

This CDR3 reads CASSPGRGDYEQYF. As DNA, the CDR3 is TGTGCCAGCAGCCCGGGGCGGGGGGACTACGAGCAGTACTTC. The gene calls are TRBV4-2 and TRBJ2-7; 8 nucleotides align to TRBD2. The V and J ends lost 4 bases and 3 bases, in that order; junction bases with no gene match: 5. CDR3 size: 14 residues. In germline, CDR1 is LGHNA, CDR2 YNFKEQ.

The chain has TRBV7-2 and TRBJ2-1, with 11 bases matching TRBD2. In germline, CDR1 is SGHTA, CDR2 FQGNSA. The length of the CDR3 is 15 residues. Trimming removed 5 bases from V and 5 bases from J; junction bases left unmatched: 5. The CDR3 here is CASSVTSGGNNEQFF. The CDR3 DNA is TGTGCCAGCAGCGTCACTAGCGGGGGTAACAATGAGCAGTTCTTC.

This clonotype was recorded at least ten times. The chain carries TRBV6-1 and TRBJ2-5, with D perhaps matching TRBD2 (7 bases). The better agreement between TRBJ2-7 and the DNA end casts doubt on the J call. There are 13 residues in the CDR3. The V gene's germline CDR1 is MNHNS and CDR2 SASEGT. The CDR3: CATCYGGAGEQYF. The DNA for the CDR3 is TGTGCCACCTGTTATGGGGGGGCTGGCGAGCAGTACTTC.

CDR3 nucleotide sequence: TGTGCCAGTAGCACCCTGGGCTACGAGCAGTACTTC. It codes for CASSTLGYEQYF. The chain carries TRBV19 and TRBJ2-5, with D hard to call. TRBJ2-7 explains the end of the DNA better; the J call may be wrong. Germline V CDR1 and CDR2: LNHDA, SQIVND (reference sequence). CDR3 length: 12 amino acids.

The rearrangement uses TRBV30 and TRBJ2-7; no clear D. TRBJ2-5 explains the end of the DNA better; the J call may be wrong. CDR1 and CDR2 from the germline V gene are GTSNPN and SVGIG (reference sequence). The CDR3 is 12 amino acids. CDR3 sequence reads: CAWSQREETQYF. The CDR3, as DNA: TGTGCCTGGAGCCAACGGGAAGAGACCCAGTACTTC.

The chain has TRBV6-1 and TRBJ2-2, with 14 positions matching TRBD2. The J segment lost 1 base and the V segment lost 6 bases, leaving 4 bases of the junction unmatched. The CDR3 covers 17 residues. In germline, CDR1 is MNHNS, CDR2 SASEGT. CDR3 nucleotide sequence: TGTGCCAGCAGCCGACTAGCGGGGGGGCTGAACACCGGGGAGCTGTTTTTT. It codes for CASSRLAGGLNTGELFF.

The rearrangement joins TRBV12-3 or TRBV12-4 to TRBJ2-7; 7 bases are a match to TRBD2. CDR3 size: 15 residues. J was trimmed by 3 bases and V by 5 bases; bases with no gene match: 10. CDR3 in DNA: TGTGCCAGCAGTCCCCCTATCGGGGGGATCTACGAGCAGTACTTC. Translated: CASSPPIGGIYEQYF.

The rearrangement joins TRBV7-2 to TRBJ2-3, with 7 bases identical to TRBD2. The junction had 7 bases not matched to a gene; V was cut back by 6 bases and J by 1 base. Per germline, CDR1 SGHTA and CDR2 FQGNSA. This CDR3 spans 15 amino acids. CDR3 DNA sequence: TGTGCCAGCAGACGTGGACTAGGGGGCACAGATACGCAGTATTTT. This codes for CASRRGLGGTDTQYF.

The chain recombines TRBV25-1 with TRBJ2-5; 8 bases map to TRBD1. Trimming removed 2 bases from V and 3 bases from J; junction bases left unmatched: 2. The CDR3 extends over 14 amino acids. The V gene's germline CDR1 is MGHDK and CDR2 SYGVNS. For the CDR3, the DNA is TGTGCCAGCAGTGAACCGGACAGGGAAGAGACCCAGTACTTC. The encoded protein is CASSEPDREETQYF.

The V gene is TRBV5-1, the J gene TRBJ2-3; 15 bases match TRBD2. CDR1 and CDR2 from the germline V gene are SGHRS and YFSETQ. The CDR3 runs to 16 residues. Germline trimming cut 3 bases from V and 4 bases from J; bases unmatched to any gene: 3. Here the CDR3 DNA reads TGCGCCAGCAGCTCCGGGACTAGCGGGGGGTCAGATACGCAGTATTTT. Its translation: CASSSGTSGGSDTQYF. The variable domain in full, with the rest retrieved from reference TRBV5-1 and TRBJ2-3, is KAGVTQTPRYLIKTRGQQVTLSCSPISGHRSVSWYQQTPGQGLQFLFEYFSETQRNKGNFPGRFSGRQFSNSRSEMNVSTLELGDSALYLCASSSGTSGGSDTQYFGPGTRLTVL.

V gene TRBV6-2 or TRBV6-3 combines with J gene TRBJ2-1; the match to TRBD2 covers 7 bases. The germline CDR1 and CDR2 sequences are MNHEY and SVGEGT. Germline trimming cut 7 bases from V and 7 bases from J; bases unmatched to any gene: 19. The CDR3 is made up of 17 amino acids. The CDR3 nucleotides are TGTGCCAGCACCGCGGGAGTAAGCGGCCTTTTGTGGAATGAGCAGTTCTTC. It codes for CASTAGVSGLLWNEQFF.

This clonotype was seen only a few times. This chain connects TRBV7-2 to TRBJ2-1, with a tentative D call TRBD1 (6 bases). There are 12 residues in the CDR3. Germline V gene lookup returns CDR1 SGHTA and CDR2 FQGNSA. V gave up 2 bases and J gave up 15 bases, with 14 bases separating them. The CDR3 nucleotides are TGTGCCAGCAGCTTAAGGACAGCACGGTCGTTCTTC. This translates into CASSLRTARSFF.

V gene TRBV10-3 combines with J gene TRBJ1-5; 9 bases map to TRBD1. V lost 5 bases, J lost 4 bases, and 3 bases stayed unmatched. The CDR3 totals 14 residues. Germline lookup yields CDR1 ENHRY and CDR2 SYGVKD. Written as DNA, the CDR3 is TGTGCCATCAGTTCCGGGACAGGGAATCAGCCCCAGCATTTT. This translates into CAISSGTGNQPQHF.

As to this clonotype: Given a much more abundant clone one base away, this may be a read error. CDR3 loop: CSAQRGIYNEQFF. The CDR3 nucleotides are TGCAGTGCGCAACGAGGGATCTACAATGAGCAGTTCTTC. This chain links TRBV20-1 with TRBJ2-1; tentative D call: TRBD2 (5 bases). This CDR3 is 13 amino acids long. CDR1 and CDR2 from the germline V gene are DFQATT and SNEGSKA (reference sequence). The ends were cut back, 6 bases at V and 3 bases at J, with 12 bases in the middle.

The rearrangement links TRBV5-1 to TRBJ2-1, with D tentatively TRBD1 (6 bases). Germline V gene data show CDR1 as SGHRS and CDR2 as YFSETQ. The CDR3 is 16 amino acids. V lost 0 bases to trimming and J lost 6 bases, with 16 bases between them. CDR3 protein: CASSLAPNRAANEQFF. The CDR3 DNA reads as TGCGCCAGCAGCTTGGCTCCAAACAGGGCCGCCAATGAGCAGTTCTTC.

Only a few counts were recorded for this clonotype. DNA for the CDR3: TGTGCCAGCAGCTCCGGGACAGGGTTCAATGAGCAGTTCTTC. Its translation is CASSSGTGFNEQFF. The genes are TRBV7-2 and TRBJ2-1, with 9 positions matching TRBD1. Unmatched junction bases numbered 4, after V lost 4 bases and J lost 6 bases. The CDR3 sequence is 14 residues long. Germline V gene sequence: CDR1 SGHTA, CDR2 FQGNSA.